This TCR beta chain was captured in a study of T cell responses to AZD1222 COVID-19 vaccine. Whole-study findings and limits: Dominant at 160-218 and 743-854, vaccine-associated CD4 TCRs also spanned spike.

Germline V gene sequence: CDR1 SQVTM, CDR2 ANQGSEA. Trimming stripped 4 bases from V and 8 bases from J, with 18 bases between. The CDR3 sequence is 14 residues long. Points on this clone: Its cognate antigen is unknown.

The protocol was immunoSEQ multiplex PCR, while the TCRdb copy is restricted to in-frame clones and leaves out a portion. Altogether fewer than 120,000 clones are present, around 90% being singletons, with the ten largest covering over 1.5%. The clonotype comes from an adult in good health. The chain uses TRBV29-1 and TRBJ2-1; maybe TRBD2 (5 bases). Sequenced material: peripheral blood, taken on day 0 of AZD1222 vaccination. This chain's CDR3 is CSVAVLGEWDEQFF. The CDR3 bases are TGCAGCGTTGCCGTCCTCGGGGAGTGGGATGAGCAGTTCTTC.